This is a list of T cell receptor beta chains from one sample in a study of cytomegalovirus exposure and HLA in healthy donors. Libraries were prepared by immunoSEQ multiplex PCR; TCRdb keeps only in-frame clonotypes and omits some of them. Among around 110,000 clones listed, about 10% were seen once. Sequenced material: PBMCs. These receptors were obtained from a young man in good health and CMV-seronegative. Each CDR3 is given with its conserved first and last residue. The order of the fields is clone size, D gene, J gene, V gene, CDR3 protein, CDR3 DNA. A D gene is named only where the DNA matches it firmly. Rows give clone size only sometimes, using once, few, many, or a class for an expanded clone.

size: few; D: NA; J: TRBJ1-1; V: TRBV29-1; CDR3: CSVDGQMNTEAFF; DNA: TGCAGCGTGGACGGACAGATGAACACTGAAGCTTTCTTT
size: NA; D: NA; J: TRBJ1-1; V: TRBV30; CDR3: CAWSRGVNTEAFF; DNA: TGTGCCTGGAGTAGAGGTGTGAACACTGAAGCTTTCTTT
size: few; D: NA; J: TRBJ2-3; V: TRBV15; CDR3: CATSRGLEGTTDTQYF; DNA: TGTGCCACCAGCAGGGGCCTTGAGGGAACCACAGATACGCAGTATTTT
size: NA; D: TRBD1; J: TRBJ1-5; V: TRBV18; CDR3: CASSSRQGASNQPQHF; DNA: TGTGCCAGCTCAAGTCGACAGGGGGCTAGCAATCAGCCCCAGCATTTT
size: few; D: TRBD2; J: TRBJ2-7; V: TRBV6-6; CDR3: CASSYSASGAYEQYF; DNA: TGTGCCAGCAGTTACTCGGCTAGCGGGGCCTACGAGCAGTACTTC
size: few; D: NA; J: TRBJ2-5; V: TRBV5-1; CDR3: CASSSGGRETQYF; DNA: TGCGCCAGCAGTTCAGGGGGGCGAGAGACCCAGTACTTC
size: NA; D: NA; J: TRBJ1-4; V: TRBV5-1; CDR3: CASSPQEAQISNEKLFF; DNA: TGCGCCAGCAGCCCACAGGAAGCGCAAATTTCTAATGAAAAACTGTTTTTT
size: once; D: TRBD1; J: TRBJ2-7; V: TRBV19; CDR3: CASSPAPRGPREQYF; DNA: TGTGCCAGTAGTCCCGCCCCCAGGGGGCCTCGCGAGCAGTACTTC
size: few; D: TRBD1; J: TRBJ2-7; V: TRBV4-1; CDR3: CASSPATGTASYEQYF; DNA: TGCGCCAGCAGCCCCGCCACCGGGACAGCCTCCTACGAGCAGTACTTC
size: NA; D: NA; J: TRBJ2-5; V: TRBV18; CDR3: CASSPPGQTGPETQYF; DNA: TGTGCCAGCTCACCACCCGGACAGACGGGACCAGAGACCCAGTACTTC
size: few; D: NA; J: TRBJ1-1; V: TRBV7-9; CDR3: CASSFQGQGSTEAFF; DNA: TGTGCCAGCAGCTTTCAGGGGCAGGGTAGCACTGAAGCTTTCTTT
size: few; D: NA; J: TRBJ2-7; V: TRBV5-1; CDR3: CASSAGYEQYF; DNA: TGCGCCAGCAGCGCGGGCTACGAGCAGTACTTC
size: NA; D: TRBD2; J: TRBJ2-7; V: TRBV7-3; CDR3: CASSLGTGGEQYF; DNA: TGTGCCAGCAGCTTAGGAACGGGAGGGGAGCAGTACTTC
size: NA; D: TRBD2; J: TRBJ2-1; V: TRBV28; CDR3: CASSLAGGVYNEQFF; DNA: TGTGCCAGCAGTTTGGCGGGAGGTGTATACAATGAGCAGTTCTTC
size: few; D: NA; J: TRBJ1-6; V: TRBV10-3; CDR3: CAISGPGVGSPLHF; DNA: TGTGCCATCAGTGGCCCAGGGGTTGGTTCACCCCTCCACTTT
size: NA; D: NA; J: TRBJ1-3; V: TRBV4-1; CDR3: CASSLGRTSGNTIYF; DNA: TGCGCCAGCAGCCTTGGACGGACTTCTGGAAACACCATATATTTT